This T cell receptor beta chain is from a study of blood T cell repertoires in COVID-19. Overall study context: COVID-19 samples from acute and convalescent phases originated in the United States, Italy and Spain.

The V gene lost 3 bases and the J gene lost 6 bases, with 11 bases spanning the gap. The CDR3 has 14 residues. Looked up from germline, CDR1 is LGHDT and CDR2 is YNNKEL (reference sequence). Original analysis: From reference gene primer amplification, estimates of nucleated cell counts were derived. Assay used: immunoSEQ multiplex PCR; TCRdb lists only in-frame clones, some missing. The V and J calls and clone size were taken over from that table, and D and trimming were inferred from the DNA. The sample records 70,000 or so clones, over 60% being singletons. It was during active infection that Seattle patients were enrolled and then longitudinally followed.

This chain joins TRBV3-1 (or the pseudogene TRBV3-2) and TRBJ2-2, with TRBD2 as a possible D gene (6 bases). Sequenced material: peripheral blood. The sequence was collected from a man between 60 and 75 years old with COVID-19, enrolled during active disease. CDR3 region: CASSHRRVAGELFF. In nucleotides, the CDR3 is TGTGCCAGCAGCCACCGGAGGGTAGCCGGGGAGCTGTTTTTT.